This T cell receptor beta chain is from a study of cytomegalovirus exposure and HLA in healthy donors. The germline CDR1 and CDR2 sequences are SNHLY and FYNNEI. The V segment lost 4 bases and the J segment 6 bases; nucleotides outside the gene matches: 17. This CDR3 comprises 18 residues. A multiplex PCR was run with 60 Vbeta primers and 13 Jbeta primers. Here immunoSEQ multiplex PCR was the method, and the copy in TCRdb shows in-frame clones only, minus some. The sample consists of over 150,000 clones, 82% of them appearing once. The rearrangement links TRBV2 to TRBJ2-3, with 9 positions matching TRBD2. This clonotype was sampled from a girl under 18 in good health and CMV-seropositive. The source material was PBMCs. CDR3 in amino acids: CASSGSWAGGPNLDTQYF. The CDR3 DNA is TGTGCCAGCAGTGGATCCTGGGCGGGAGGGCCGAATTTGGATACGCAGTATTTT.